This T cell receptor (beta chain) derives from a study of CD8 T cells in Susac syndrome. Random-hexamer reverse transcription was applied to about 0.45 to 1 ug RNA. TCR beta CDR3 was amplified by immunoSEQ covering 54 Vbeta and 13 Jbeta. TCRdb reanalysed the immunoSEQ multiplex PCR reads using MiXCR and keeps one entry per CDR3 protein. The repertoire holds roughly 190,000 distinct CDR3 sequences, roughly 90% seen once, with over 0.075% in the top ten. Between the trimmed V and J ends, which lost 2 bases and 5 bases, there was a span of 8 bases. Germline-derived CDR1 and CDR2 are SGHNT and YYREEE (reference sequence). This CDR3 is 13 amino acids long. TEMRA cells were enriched by FACS, while CD8+ and CD4+ T cells were obtained through a negative isolation that was performed magnetically.

The chain employs TRBV5-4 and TRBJ2-1; D is ambiguous. The specimen sequenced was CD4+ T cells from PBMCs. The receptor was derived from a human donor with Susac syndrome. The CDR3 DNA is TGTGCCAGCAGCTTCCCCCTTAACAATGAGCAGTTCTTC. Translating it yields CASSFPLNNEQFF.